This T cell receptor beta chain appears in the sequencing data of a study of control samples from healthy donors and cancer patients. Deletions cut 5 bases from V and 1 base from J, with 9 bases between. The CDR3 runs 14 residues. CDR1 and CDR2 from the germline V gene are LNHDA and SQIVND (reference sequence). The protocol was immunoSEQ multiplex PCR, while the TCRdb copy is restricted to in-frame clones and leaves out a portion. In the table there are approximately 140,000 clones, roughly nine tenths of which are singletons. The TCR sequence derives from a man aged 45-60 years with head and neck cancer. The sequenced material came from PBMCs. The rearrangement links TRBV19 to TRBJ1-5; D gene uncertain. The CDR3 coding sequence is TGTGCCAGTAGTCTGTACACCAGCAATCAGCCCCAGCATTTT. Amino acid sequence: CASSLYTSNQPQHF.